The rows below give T cell receptor beta chains drawn from one sample of a study of cytomegalovirus exposure and HLA in healthy donors. Libraries were prepared by immunoSEQ multiplex PCR; TCRdb keeps only in-frame clonotypes and omits some of them. The sample has around 170,000 clones; roughly 80% are singletons. Sequenced input: PBMCs. The receptors come from a man aged 50-60 years in good health and CMV-seropositive. The CDR3 runs from the conserved cysteine through the conserved F or W. D genes are given only for firm matches. The size entry is marked missing in some rows and otherwise reads once, few, many or a size class.

clone_size	v_call	j_call	d_call	cdr3_nt	cdr3_aa
-	TRBV7-3	TRBJ1-2	TRBD1	TGTGCCAGCAGCTTTACAGGGGGCGCGGGCTACACCTTC	CASSFTGGAGYTF
-	TRBV2	TRBJ2-5	-	TGTGCCAGCAGGCCGGGGAGGGGGGAGCGGAGAGTGACCCAGTACTTC	CASRPGRGERRVTQYF
-	TRBV7-9	TRBJ1-4	-	TGTGCCAGCAGCTTCGGGCAGGGGAATGAAAAACTGTTTTTT	CASSFGQGNEKLFF
-	TRBV5-4	TRBJ2-7	TRBD2	TGTGCCAGCAGCTTGAACGCGGCCGGACTAGCGGGAGGGACCTACGAGCAGTACTTC	CASSLNAAGLAGGTYEQYF
-	TRBV5-1	TRBJ2-2	TRBD2	TGCGCCAGCCGGGGACTAGCGGGGATTAGCGCGAACACCGGGGAGCTGTTTTTT	CASRGLAGISANTGELFF
few	TRBV11-2	TRBJ2-3	TRBD2	TGTGCCAGCAGCTTTAGCGGGGGGGCCGGAGATACGCAGTATTTT	CASSFSGGAGDTQYF
few	TRBV5-1	TRBJ2-6	-	TGCGCCAGCAGCCCACCCCAAACAGCTTCTGGGGCCAACGTCCTGACTTTC	CASSPPQTASGANVLTF
-	TRBV7-2	TRBJ1-5	-	TGTGCCAGCAGCCAGACAGTAAATCAGCCCCAGCATTTT	CASSQTVNQPQHF
-	TRBV28	TRBJ2-7	TRBD1	TGTGCCAGCAGTCCAGCCGGGACAGGCAGCTCCTACGAGCAGTACTTC	CASSPAGTGSSYEQYF
-	TRBV9	TRBJ2-5	TRBD1	TGTGCCAGCAGCGTCACCGGGACAGGGCCGAAAGAGACCCAGTACTTC	CASSVTGTGPKETQYF
-	TRBV9	TRBJ2-5	TRBD2	TGTGCCAGCAGCGTAGTTGGGACTAGCGGGCAAGAGACCCAGTACTTC	CASSVVGTSGQETQYF
-	TRBV29-1	TRBJ2-7	-	TGCAGCGTCACACTAGCCAGGGTCTACGAGCAGTACTTC	CSVTLARVYEQYF
-	TRBV6-1	TRBJ2-1	TRBD1	TGTGCCAGCAGTGAAGCGACGGGACAGGGCATCTACAATGAGCAGTTCTTC	CASSEATGQGIYNEQFF
-	TRBV23-1	TRBJ1-1	-	TGCGCCAGCAGTCCAGAGGCTGTCACTGAAGCTTTCTTT	CASSPEAVTEAFF
-	TRBV30	TRBJ1-4	-	TGTGCCTGGAGTGTAGACGGGGAGGGGGAAAAACTGTTTTTT	CAWSVDGEGEKLFF
once	TRBV5-1	TRBJ1-2	-	TGCGCCAGCAGCTTGGGACAGTTCTATGGCTACACCTTC	CASSLGQFYGYTF
-	TRBV18	TRBJ2-7	TRBD1	TGTGCCAGCTCACCTGGACAGGGTTATTACGAGCAGTACTTC	CASSPGQGYYEQYF
-	TRBV18	TRBJ2-5	TRBD2	TGTGCCAGCTCATCACGGGGGGGAGAGACCCAGTACTTC	CASSSRGGETQYF
-	TRBV25-1	TRBJ2-7	-	TGTGCCAGCACTGCCACGCCAGGTTTGAGCTCCTACGAGCAGTACTTC	CASTATPGLSSYEQYF
-	TRBV5-6	TRBJ1-5	-	TGTGCCAGCAGTTTGGGCGGTGGCAATCAGCCCCAGCATTTT	CASSLGGGNQPQHF
-	TRBV29-1	TRBJ2-5	-	TGCAGCGTTGACCGGGAGTTTGGGGAGCAGTACTTC	CSVDREFGEQYF
-	TRBV25-1	TRBJ1-4	TRBD1	TGTGCCAGCAGAGACAGGGCGAGGGAAAAACTGTTTTTT	CASRDRAREKLFF
-	TRBV6-1	TRBJ2-7	-	TGTGCCAGCAAACAGGGTACCTACGAGCAGTACTTC	CASKQGTYEQYF
-	TRBV6-1	TRBJ1-3	TRBD1	TGTGCCAGCAGGGACAGGGGCTCTGGAAACACCATATATTTT	CASRDRGSGNTIYF
few	TRBV6-5	TRBJ1-4	TRBD1	TGTGCCAGCAGACTGGGACAGTTAAATGAAAAACTGTTTTTT	CASRLGQLNEKLFF
-	TRBV7-8	TRBJ2-1	TRBD2	TGTGCCAGCAGCCCAAAGCGGGAACTATACAATGAGCAGTTCTTC	CASSPKRELYNEQFF
-	TRBV13	TRBJ2-7	-	TGTGCCAGCAGCCCTCCCTGGGCCCAGGAAGAGCAGTACTTC	CASSPPWAQEEQYF